Each of the 29 T cell receptor beta chains below was sequenced from the same sample in a study of CD8 T cells in Susac syndrome (dated by TCRdb to the late 2010s). The library was generated by the immunoSEQ multiplex PCR assay. RNA was extracted using the RNeasy kit, and roughly 0.5 to 1 ug of the RNA was reverse transcribed with random hexamers. TCRdb cleaned the public reads at Q25 with fastp, built clones with MiXCR and kept in-frame beta chains. Each CDR3 protein gets just one entry, which takes the most common genes and DNA from the rows behind it. This sample has just over 150,000 distinct CDR3 sequences in its table, and roughly 94% of those were observed once. About 0.19% of the sample rests with the top ten. Sequences were obtained from CD8+ T cells from PBMCs. The receptors originated from a human donor with multiple sclerosis.

The genes are TRBV5-4 and TRBJ2-7; 7 bases map to TRBD1. Germline values: CDR1 SGHNT, CDR2 YYREEE (reference sequence). V trimming: 4 bases; J trimming: 6 bases; junction bases outside the gene matches: 10. The CDR3 is 14 amino acids. The CDR3 here is CASSPPGTVREQYF. The CDR3 bases are TGTGCCAGCAGCCCACCCGGGACAGTGCGCGAGCAGTACTTC.

In DNA form, the CDR3 reads TGCAGTGCCGTAAAAATGGGGGACGGCTACACCTTC. It specifies CSAVKMGDGYTF. J is TRBJ1-2 and V is TRBV20-1, with D maybe TRBD1 (5 bases). Trimming took 6 bases from V and 8 from J, leaving 16 bases between them. The CDR3 has 12 residues. Germline V gives CDR1 DFQATT, CDR2 SNEGSKA (reference sequence).

The chain combines TRBV15 with TRBJ1-5; 7 nucleotides line up with TRBD1. The germline V gene has CDR1 LNHNV and CDR2 YYDKDF (reference sequence). CDR3 size: 15 residues. Unmatched junction bases numbered 3, after V lost 3 bases and J lost 1 base. CDR3 residues: CATSSYRGSNQPQHF. The DNA of the CDR3 is TGTGCCACCAGCAGCTACAGGGGAAGCAATCAGCCCCAGCATTTT. Full variable domain (missing parts from reference TRBV15 and TRBJ1-5): DAMVIQNPRYQVTQFGKPVTLSCSQTLNHNVMYWYQQKSSQAPKLLFHYYDKDFNNEADTPDNFQSRRPNTSFCFLDIRSPGLGDTAMYLCATSSYRGSNQPQHFGDGTRLSIL.

The chain employs TRBV13 and TRBJ1-1; D is undetermined. The CDR3 spans 15 residues. Trimming took off 5 bases at V and 2 bases at J, with 15 bases between the two ends. Germline V lookup: CDR1 PRHDT, CDR2 FYEKMQ (reference sequence). For the CDR3, the DNA is TGTGCCAGCAGCCCAGGCCCTAATGGAAACACTGAAGCTTTCTTT. It codes for CASSPGPNGNTEAFF.

The J gene is TRBJ2-2, the V gene TRBV20-1; 8 nucleotides align to TRBD1. V lost 6 bases to trimming and J lost 5 bases; unmatched junction nucleotides: 5. Germline CDR1 is DFQATT and CDR2 is SNEGSKA (reference sequence). This CDR3 contains 13 residues. The CDR3, as DNA: TGCAGTGCCGAGGACAGGGAGACCGGGGAGCTGTTTTTT. Translating it yields CSAEDRETGELFF.

The chain has TRBV27 and TRBJ1-2, with D possibly TRBD1 on 6 matching bases. Germline CDR1 reads MNHEY; CDR2 reads SMNVEV (reference sequence). V shed 5 bases and J shed 3 bases, with 13 bases lying between them. The CDR3 contains 14 residues. CDR3 sequence (DNA): TGTGCCAGCAGTCAGTACAGGGCGGACTATGGCTACACCTTC. Translation: CASSQYRADYGYTF.

The chain recombines TRBV27 with TRBJ2-3; perhaps TRBD1 as D (5 bases). Trimming pared 7 bases from V and 0 bases from J, leaving 14 bases between. CDR3 size: 15 residues. Germline V gene sequence: CDR1 MNHEY, CDR2 SMNVEV (reference sequence). CDR3 residues: CASIPWAGSTDTQYF. The CDR3 DNA reads as TGTGCCAGCATCCCGTGGGCAGGGAGCACAGATACGCAGTATTTT.

This chain joins TRBV7-6 and TRBJ2-5, with 7 bases fitting TRBD2. V shed 5 bases, J shed 5 bases, and the junction held 8 bases outside the gene matches. Germline lookup yields CDR1 SGHVS and CDR2 FNYEAQ. This CDR3 is built from 14 residues. This CDR3 is CASSMRGIGETQYF. Written as DNA, the CDR3 is TGTGCCAGCAGCATGCGGGGGATCGGGGAGACCCAGTACTTC.

With respect to this clonotype: One end of the junction fails to match germline, which may point to a read error. This chain uses TRBV7-7 with TRBJ2-1; possibly TRBD1 or TRBD2 for D (5 bases each). From germline, CDR1 is SSHAT and CDR2 FNYEAQ (reference sequence). There are 15 residues in the CDR3. Here the CDR3 reads CASSPGPSGHNEQFF. DNA of the CDR3: TGTGCTAGCAGCCCGGGACCGTCGGGCCACAATGAGCAGTTCTTC.

This rearrangement joins TRBV28 to TRBJ2-5; the D gene is possibly TRBD2 (5 bases). This CDR3 is built from 15 residues. Per the germline V gene, CDR1 is MDHEN and CDR2 is SYDVKM. V gave up 5 bases and J gave up 2 bases, with 15 bases separating them. The CDR3 here is CASSPLMRAQETQYF. The CDR3 DNA sequence: TGTGCCAGCAGTCCCCTAATGCGGGCTCAAGAGACCCAGTACTTC.

About this clonotype itself: One end of the junction fails to match germline, which may point to a read error. The J gene is TRBJ2-7, the V gene TRBV10-2; possibly TRBD2 for D (6 bases). The CDR3 loop spans 13 amino acids. CDR1 is WSHSY and CDR2 is SAAADI in the germline V gene. The CDR3 DNA follows: TGCGCCAGCAGAAGGGACTCCTCCTCCGAGCAGTACTTC. This sequence encodes CASRRDSSSEQYF.

The chain joins TRBV24-1 to TRBJ1-6; D remains ambiguous. The CDR3 is 16 residues long. The germline V and J ends were trimmed by 4 bases and 2 bases, with 11 bases remaining between them. CDR1 and CDR2 from the germline V gene are KGHDR and SFDVKD. The CDR3: CATSETIGPYNSPLHF. CDR3 bases: TGTGCCACCAGTGAAACTATAGGCCCCTATAATTCACCCCTCCACTTT.

The chain combines TRBV19 with TRBJ1-5; the D is unclear. Trimming removed 4 bases at V and 3 bases at J, with 7 bases between. The length of the CDR3 is 13 residues. The V gene's germline CDR1 is LNHDA and CDR2 SQIVND (reference sequence). The CDR3 DNA is TGTGCCAGTAGTACGGGTCCCAATCAGCCCCAGCATTTT. Residues: CASSTGPNQPQHF.

The chain couples TRBV7-9 to TRBJ2-6; D is undetermined. Germline V gene sequence: CDR1 SEHNR, CDR2 FQNEAQ (reference sequence). V was trimmed by 5 bases and J by 0 bases, leaving 14 bases between them. The CDR3 has 17 amino acids. Written as DNA, the CDR3 is TGTGCCAGCAGCGGACCCCGTAAAATCTCTGGGGCCAACGTCCTGACTTTC. Amino acids: CASSGPRKISGANVLTF.

CDR3 nucleotide sequence: TGTGCCAGCAGCTTAGGGGCAGGGTATGGCGAAGATGAAAAACTGTTTTTT. This sequence encodes CASSLGAGYGEDEKLFF. V usage is TRBV11-2 and J usage is TRBJ1-4, with D possibly TRBD1 on 5 matching bases. Per germline, CDR1 SGHAT and CDR2 FQNNGV. Trimming pared 1 base from V and 6 bases from J, leaving 18 bases between. The CDR3 is 17 amino acids.

The V gene is TRBV14, the J gene TRBJ2-1; TRBD1 matches at 7 bases. The junction had 6 bases not matched to a gene; V was cut back by 4 bases and J by 0 bases. Germline V gene data show CDR1 as SGHDN and CDR2 as FVKESK. The CDR3 contains 16 residues. The CDR3 here is CASSPYRGSSYNEQFF. In DNA form, the CDR3 reads TGTGCCAGCAGCCCGTACAGGGGTAGCTCCTACAATGAGCAGTTCTTC.

J is TRBJ2-1 and V is TRBV12-3 or TRBV12-4; D possibly uses TRBD1 or TRBD2 (5 bases each). Trimming shortened V by 3 bases and J by 10 bases, and 10 bases separated the two germline ends. This CDR3 is 12 amino acids long. The CDR3, as DNA: TGTGCCAGCAGTTTTGAGGGGCGGGAGCAGTTCTTC. The encoded protein is CASSFEGREQFF.

The V and J genes are TRBV5-6 and TRBJ1-2; 10 bases map to TRBD1. This CDR3 has 13 residues. Looked up from germline, CDR1 is SGHDT and CDR2 is YYEEEE. V was clipped by 6 bases and J by 4 bases; unmatched bases: 3. The CDR3 DNA reads TGTGCCAGCAAGACAGGGGGCTTCTATGGCTACACCTTC. Its translation: CASKTGGFYGYTF.

The V and J genes are TRBV7-9 and TRBJ2-5, with 8 bases that match TRBD1. With V trimmed by 5 bases and J by 1 base, 15 bases remained unmatched. Germline CDR1 SEHNR, CDR2 FQNEAQ (reference sequence). The CDR3 sequence is 18 residues long. The CDR3 loop is CASSPDRGFQPGQETQYF. CDR3 DNA: TGTGCCAGCAGCCCCGACAGGGGATTCCAACCAGGCCAAGAGACCCAGTACTTC.

Only one count was recorded for this clonotype. The DNA for the CDR3 is TGTGCCAGCAGGCCCGACACAGATACGCAGTATTTT. This sequence encodes CASRPDTDTQYF. This sequence joins TRBV27 and TRBJ2-3; D gene unclear. The CDR3 covers 12 residues. Germline V gene lookup returns CDR1 MNHEY and CDR2 SMNVEV (reference sequence). Trimming left V 6 bases short and J 2 bases short, with 6 bases between.

The gene calls are TRBV15 and TRBJ2-7; 8 nucleotides agree with TRBD2. Germline assignment: CDR1 LNHNV and CDR2 YYDKDF (reference sequence). Losses at the gene ends were 0 bases for V and 5 bases for J; bases not matched to a gene: 6. The CDR3 totals 15 residues. Written as DNA, the CDR3 is TGTGCCACCAGCAGAGAGAAGCGGGGGTTAGACGAGCAGTACTTC. Translation: CATSREKRGLDEQYF.

This clonotype was counted once. V usage is TRBV7-9 and J usage is TRBJ2-4; 7 nucleotides line up with TRBD1. The germline CDR1 and CDR2 sequences are SEHNR and FQNEAQ (reference sequence). This CDR3 is 16 amino acids long. The trim removed 0 bases at V and 3 bases at J, leaving 5 bases unmatched. In nucleotides, the CDR3 is TGTGCCAGCAGCTTAGCAGGGGGCGAGATCAAAAACATTCAGTACTTC. This gives the protein CASSLAGGEIKNIQYF.

The CDR3 DNA reads TGTGCCTGGAGGGACACAGATACGCAGTATTTT. Its translation is CAWRDTDTQYF. The chain joins TRBV30 to TRBJ2-3, with D unresolved. The CDR3 contains 11 residues. The germline CDR1 and CDR2 sequences are GTSNPN and SVGIG (reference sequence). The V gene lost 3 bases and the J gene lost 2 bases, with 3 bases spanning the gap.

This chain links TRBV29-1 with TRBJ2-1; 13 bases align to TRBD2. The V gene end was trimmed by 6 bases and the J gene end by 4 bases; junction bases not matched to a gene: 9. CDR1 and CDR2 (germline): SQVTM, ANQGSEA. This CDR3 is 16 amino acids long. The CDR3 DNA sequence: TGCAGCGTCGCTGGGACTAGCGGGGCCCCTTACAATGAGCAGTTCTTC. It encodes CSVAGTSGAPYNEQFF.

The CDR3: CAWSPGSGELFF. The CDR3 DNA reads as TGTGCCTGGAGCCCGGGGTCTGGGGAGCTGTTTTTT. V is TRBV30 and J is TRBJ2-2; TRBD2 might be the D (5 bases). This CDR3 is built from 12 residues. CDR1 and CDR2 (germline): GTSNPN, SVGIG (reference sequence). Trimming removed 3 bases from V and 8 bases from J, with 10 bases in between.

J is TRBJ2-5 and V is TRBV5-1, with D perhaps matching TRBD1 (5 bases). This CDR3 has 18 amino acids. Looked up from germline, CDR1 is SGHRS and CDR2 is YFSETQ. V was shortened by 1 base and J by 0 bases, with 19 bases between the two germline ends. The CDR3 DNA reads TGCGCCAGCAGCTTGTTCCCCACTGACAGAATATACCAAGAGACCCAGTACTTC. As protein: CASSLFPTDRIYQETQYF.

V and J are TRBV5-1 and TRBJ1-2; no clear D gene. Germline loops: CDR1 SGHRS, CDR2 YFSETQ. The germline V and J ends were trimmed by 0 bases and 0 bases, with 3 bases remaining between them. CDR3 length: 13 amino acids. CDR3 protein: CASSLVANYGYTF. The CDR3 coding sequence is TGCGCCAGCAGCTTGGTGGCTAACTATGGCTACACCTTC. Supplemented by reference TRBV5-1 and TRBJ1-2, the full variable domain reads KAGVTQTPRYLIKTRGQQVTLSCSPISGHRSVSWYQQTPGQGLQFLFEYFSETQRNKGNFPGRFSGRQFSNSRSEMNVSTLELGDSALYLCASSLVANYGYTFGSGTRLTVV.

CDR3 in DNA: TGCGCCAGCAGCTTGGGTGGGACTAGGGGCACAGATACGCAGTATTTT. Protein sequence: CASSLGGTRGTDTQYF. This chain joins TRBV5-1 and TRBJ2-3; 8 bases are a match to TRBD2. The length of the CDR3 is 16 residues. Germline V lookup: CDR1 SGHRS, CDR2 YFSETQ. Germline trimming cut 0 bases from V and 1 base from J; bases unmatched to any gene: 4.

This chain uses TRBV6-5 with TRBJ2-5; possible D gene TRBD2, 6 bases. CDR3 length: 12 amino acids. In germline, CDR1 is MNHEY, CDR2 SVGAGI. V shed 8 bases and J shed 5 bases, with 12 bases lying between them. The CDR3 nucleotides are TGTGCCAGCGGGGACTTCTCGGAGACCCAGTACTTC. Protein: CASGDFSETQYF.